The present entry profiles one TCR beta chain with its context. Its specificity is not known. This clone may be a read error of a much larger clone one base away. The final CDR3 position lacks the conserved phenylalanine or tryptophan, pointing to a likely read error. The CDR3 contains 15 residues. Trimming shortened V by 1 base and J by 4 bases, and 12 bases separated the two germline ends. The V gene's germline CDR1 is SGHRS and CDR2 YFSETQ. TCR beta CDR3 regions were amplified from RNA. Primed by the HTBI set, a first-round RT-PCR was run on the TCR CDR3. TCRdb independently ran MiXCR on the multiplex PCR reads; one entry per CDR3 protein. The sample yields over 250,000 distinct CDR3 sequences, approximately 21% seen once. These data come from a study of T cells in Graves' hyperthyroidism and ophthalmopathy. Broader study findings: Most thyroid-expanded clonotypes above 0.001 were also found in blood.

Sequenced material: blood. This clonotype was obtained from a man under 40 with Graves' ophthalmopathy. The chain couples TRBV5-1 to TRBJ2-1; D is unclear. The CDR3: CASSLLSPRYNEQFL. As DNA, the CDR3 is TGCGCCAGCAGCTTGTTGTCCCCCCGATACAATGAGCAGTTCCTC.